This TCR beta chain is drawn from a study of radiotherapy plus CTLA-4 blockade in lung cancer. Looking at the study overall: Objective responses were seen in roughly 20% of patients, disease control in more than 30%. General study points: The best prediction of response reportedly came from early blood T cell clone dynamics, with interferon-beta. Following radiotherapy plus ipilimumab, tumor-derived TCR clones expanded in the blood.

The trim removed 5 bases at V and 2 bases at J, leaving 6 bases unmatched. The length of the CDR3 is 15 residues. The germline V gene encodes CDR1 SGHVS and CDR2 FQNEAQ. Participants had chemo-refractory metastatic non-small-cell lung cancer and were treated with focal radiation plus ipilimumab CTLA-4 blockade. A remark on this clone: Antigen specificity is unknown.

Generated by immunoSEQ multiplex PCR, the TCRdb table keeps only in-frame clones and is missing some. The sample consists of approximately 67,000 clones, around four fifths of them appearing once. The TCR sequence derives from a human donor with non-small cell lung cancer who had a partial response to radiotherapy plus ipilimumab. This specimen was peripheral blood, taken from a patient treated with radiotherapy plus ipilimumab. The chain combines TRBV7-8 with TRBJ2-7, with 10 bases aligning to TRBD1. The CDR3 region is CASSIWTGGPYEQYF. The DNA of the CDR3 is TGTGCCAGCAGCATTTGGACAGGGGGGCCCTACGAGCAGTACTTC.